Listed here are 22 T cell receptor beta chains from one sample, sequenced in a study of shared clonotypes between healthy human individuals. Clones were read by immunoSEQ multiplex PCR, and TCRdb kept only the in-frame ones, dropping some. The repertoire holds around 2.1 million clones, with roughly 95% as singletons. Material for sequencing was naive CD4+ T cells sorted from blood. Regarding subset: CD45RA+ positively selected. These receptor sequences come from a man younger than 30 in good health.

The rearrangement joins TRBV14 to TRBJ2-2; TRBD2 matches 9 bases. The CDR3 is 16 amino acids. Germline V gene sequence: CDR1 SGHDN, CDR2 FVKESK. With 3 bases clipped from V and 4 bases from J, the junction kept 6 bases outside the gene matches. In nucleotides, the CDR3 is TGTGCCAGCAGCCATCTGCGGGAGGGTACCACCGGGGAGCTGTTTTTT. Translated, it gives CASSHLREGTTGELFF.

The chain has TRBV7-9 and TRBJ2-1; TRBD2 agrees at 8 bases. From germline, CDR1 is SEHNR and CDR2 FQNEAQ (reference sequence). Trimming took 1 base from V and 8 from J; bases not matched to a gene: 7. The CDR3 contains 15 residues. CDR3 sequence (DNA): TGTGCCAGCAGCTTAGGAGCGGGGGTATACGATGAGCAGTTCTTC. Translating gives CASSLGAGVYDEQFF.

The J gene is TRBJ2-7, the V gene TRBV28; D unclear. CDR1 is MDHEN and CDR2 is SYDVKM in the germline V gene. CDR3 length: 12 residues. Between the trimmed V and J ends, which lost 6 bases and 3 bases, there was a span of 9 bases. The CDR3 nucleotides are TGTGCCAGCAGCATACTTAGCTACGAGCAGTACTTC. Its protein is CASSILSYEQYF.

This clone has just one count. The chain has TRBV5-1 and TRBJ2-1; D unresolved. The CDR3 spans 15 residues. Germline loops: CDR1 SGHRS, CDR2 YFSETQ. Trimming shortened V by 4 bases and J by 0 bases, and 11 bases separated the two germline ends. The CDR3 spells CASSATSSSYNEQFF. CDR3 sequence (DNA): TGCGCCAGCAGCGCCACATCCAGCTCCTACAATGAGCAGTTCTTC.

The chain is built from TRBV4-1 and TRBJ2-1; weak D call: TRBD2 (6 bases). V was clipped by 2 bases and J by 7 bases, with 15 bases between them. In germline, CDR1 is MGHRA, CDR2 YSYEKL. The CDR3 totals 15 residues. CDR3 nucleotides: TGCGCCAGCAGCCAATCCCAGGGACTCCCTAATGAGCAGTTCTTC. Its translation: CASSQSQGLPNEQFF.

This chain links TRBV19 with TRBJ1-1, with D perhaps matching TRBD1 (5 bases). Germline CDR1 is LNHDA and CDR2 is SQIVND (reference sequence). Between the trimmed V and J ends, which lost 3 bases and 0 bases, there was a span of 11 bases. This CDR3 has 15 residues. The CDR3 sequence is CASSIPRQLNTEAFF. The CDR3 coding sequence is TGTGCCAGTAGTATCCCCAGACAGTTGAACACTGAAGCTTTCTTT.

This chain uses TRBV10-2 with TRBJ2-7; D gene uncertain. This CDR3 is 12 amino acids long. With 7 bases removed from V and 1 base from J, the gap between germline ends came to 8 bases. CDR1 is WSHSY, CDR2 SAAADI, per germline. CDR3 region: CASTHTSYEQYF. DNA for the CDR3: TGCGCCAGCACGCATACATCCTACGAGCAGTACTTC.

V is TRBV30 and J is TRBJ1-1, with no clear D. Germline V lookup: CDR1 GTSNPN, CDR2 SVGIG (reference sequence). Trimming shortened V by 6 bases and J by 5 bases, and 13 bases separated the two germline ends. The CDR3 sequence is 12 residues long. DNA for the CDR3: TGTGCCTGTGCTCCCCAGGTGACTGAAGCTTTCTTT. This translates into CACAPQVTEAFF.

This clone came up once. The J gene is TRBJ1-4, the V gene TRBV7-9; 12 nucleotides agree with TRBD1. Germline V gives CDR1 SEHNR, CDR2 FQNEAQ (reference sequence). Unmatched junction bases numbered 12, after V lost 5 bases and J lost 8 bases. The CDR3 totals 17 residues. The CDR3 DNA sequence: TGTGCCAGCAGCCTCGGGACAGGGGGCTCTCGGCGCGAAAAACTGTTTTTT. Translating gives CASSLGTGGSRREKLFF.

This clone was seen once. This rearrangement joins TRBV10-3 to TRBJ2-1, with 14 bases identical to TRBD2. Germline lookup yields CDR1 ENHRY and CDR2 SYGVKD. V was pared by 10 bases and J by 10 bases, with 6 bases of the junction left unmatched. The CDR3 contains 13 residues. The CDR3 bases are TGTGCCACCGGGACTAGCGGGAGTCAGGAGCAGTTCTTC. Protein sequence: CATGTSGSQEQFF.

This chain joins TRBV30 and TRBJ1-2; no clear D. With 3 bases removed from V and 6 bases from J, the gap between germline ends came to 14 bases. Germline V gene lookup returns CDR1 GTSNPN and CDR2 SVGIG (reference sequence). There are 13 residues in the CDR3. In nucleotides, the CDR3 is TGTGCCTGGAGCCCCTACCGAAGGGATGGCTACACCTTC. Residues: CAWSPYRRDGYTF. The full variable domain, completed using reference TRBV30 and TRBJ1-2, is SQTIHQWPATLVQPVGSPLSLECTVEGTSNPNLYWYRQAAGRGLQLLFYSVGIGQISSEVPQNLSASRPQDRQFILSSKKLLLSDSGFYLCAWSPYRRDGYTFGSGTRLTVV.

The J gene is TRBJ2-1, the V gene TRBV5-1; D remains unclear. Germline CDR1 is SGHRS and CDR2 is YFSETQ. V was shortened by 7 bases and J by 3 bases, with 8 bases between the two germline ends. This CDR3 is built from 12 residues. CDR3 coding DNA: TGCGCCAGCTGGTCCGACTACAATGAGCAGTTCTTC. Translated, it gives CASWSDYNEQFF.

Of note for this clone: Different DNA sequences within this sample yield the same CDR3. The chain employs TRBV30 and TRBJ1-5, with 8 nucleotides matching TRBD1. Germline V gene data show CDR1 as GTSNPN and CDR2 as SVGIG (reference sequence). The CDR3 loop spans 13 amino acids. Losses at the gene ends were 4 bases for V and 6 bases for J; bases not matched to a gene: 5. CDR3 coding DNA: TGTGCCTGGACCCCAGGGGGCGGTCAGCCCCAGCATTTT. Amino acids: CAWTPGGGQPQHF.

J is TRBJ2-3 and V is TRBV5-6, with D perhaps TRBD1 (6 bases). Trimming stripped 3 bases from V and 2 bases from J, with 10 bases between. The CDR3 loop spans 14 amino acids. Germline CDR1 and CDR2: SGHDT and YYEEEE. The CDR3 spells CASSSGQSTDTQYF. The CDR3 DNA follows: TGTGCCAGCAGCTCCGGACAGTCCACAGATACGCAGTATTTT.

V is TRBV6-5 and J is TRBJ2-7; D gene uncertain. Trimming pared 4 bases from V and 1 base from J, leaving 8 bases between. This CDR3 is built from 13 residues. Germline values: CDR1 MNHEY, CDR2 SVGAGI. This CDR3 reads CASSLGDSYEQYF. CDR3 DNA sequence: TGTGCCAGCAGTTTGGGCGATTCCTACGAGCAGTACTTC.

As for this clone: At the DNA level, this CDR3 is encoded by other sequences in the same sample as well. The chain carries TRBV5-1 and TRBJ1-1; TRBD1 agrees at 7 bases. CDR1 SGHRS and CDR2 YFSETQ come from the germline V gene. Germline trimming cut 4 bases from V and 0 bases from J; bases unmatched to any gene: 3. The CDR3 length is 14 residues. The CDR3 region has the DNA TGCGCCAGCAGCCCAGGGACAGTGAACACTGAAGCTTTCTTT. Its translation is CASSPGTVNTEAFF.

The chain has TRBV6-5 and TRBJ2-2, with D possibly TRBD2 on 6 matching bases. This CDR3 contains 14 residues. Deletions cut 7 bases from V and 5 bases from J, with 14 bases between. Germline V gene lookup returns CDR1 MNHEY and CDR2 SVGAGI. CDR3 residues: CASKRASGTGELFF. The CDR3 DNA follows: TGTGCCAGCAAGCGGGCCTCAGGGACCGGGGAGCTGTTTTTT.

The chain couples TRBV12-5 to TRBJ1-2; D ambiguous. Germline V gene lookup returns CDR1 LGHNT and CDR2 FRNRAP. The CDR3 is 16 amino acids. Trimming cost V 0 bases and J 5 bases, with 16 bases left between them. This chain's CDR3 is CASGLVNRGLVYGYTF. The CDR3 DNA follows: TGTGCTAGTGGTTTGGTAAACCGGGGTCTGGTTTATGGCTACACCTTC.

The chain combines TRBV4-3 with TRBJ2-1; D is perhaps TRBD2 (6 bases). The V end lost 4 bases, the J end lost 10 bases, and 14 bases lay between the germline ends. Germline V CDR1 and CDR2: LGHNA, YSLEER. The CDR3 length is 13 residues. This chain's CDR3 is CASSLGLPEEQFF. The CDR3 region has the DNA TGCGCCAGCAGCCTGGGACTTCCAGAGGAGCAGTTCTTC.

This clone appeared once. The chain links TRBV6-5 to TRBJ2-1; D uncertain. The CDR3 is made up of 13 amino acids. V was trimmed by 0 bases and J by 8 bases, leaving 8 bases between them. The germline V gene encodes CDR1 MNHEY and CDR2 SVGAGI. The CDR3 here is CASSYSRRDEQFF. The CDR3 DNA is TGTGCCAGCAGTTACTCGCGAAGGGATGAGCAGTTCTTC.

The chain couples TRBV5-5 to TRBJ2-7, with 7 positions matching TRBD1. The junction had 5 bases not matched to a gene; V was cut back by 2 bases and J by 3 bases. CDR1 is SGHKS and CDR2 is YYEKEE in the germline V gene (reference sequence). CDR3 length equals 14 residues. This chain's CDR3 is CASSLHRGFYEQYF. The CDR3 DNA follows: TGTGCCAGCAGCTTACACAGGGGATTCTACGAGCAGTACTTC. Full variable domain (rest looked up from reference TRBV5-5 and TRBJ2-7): DAGVTQSPTHLIKTRGQQVTLRCSPISGHKSVSWYQQVLGQGPQFIFQYYEKEERGRGNFPDRFSARQFPNYSSELNVNALLLGDSALYLCASSLHRGFYEQYFGPGTRLTVT.

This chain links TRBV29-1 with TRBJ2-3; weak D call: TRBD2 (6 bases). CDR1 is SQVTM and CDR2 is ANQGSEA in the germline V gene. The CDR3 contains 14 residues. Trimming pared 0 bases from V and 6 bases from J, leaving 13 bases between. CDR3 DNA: TGCAGCGTTGAAGATCCGTCGGGAGTGGATACGCAGTATTTT. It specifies CSVEDPSGVDTQYF.